The 3 T cell receptor beta chains below come from one sample, sequenced in a study of blood T cell repertoires in COVID-19. Data came from immunoSEQ multiplex PCR; TCRdb stores just in-frame clones and leaves some out. The top ten clones hold less than 2.5% of a sample with under 150,000 clones, 75% to 90% of them seen once. Sequencing was performed on peripheral blood. These receptor sequences come from a man between 45 and 60 years old with active COVID-19.

The chain couples TRBV7-2 to TRBJ1-2; no clear D. Germline V CDR1 and CDR2: SGHTA, FQGNSA. Trimming pared 2 bases from V and 8 bases from J, leaving 9 bases between. There are 12 residues in the CDR3. This CDR3 reads CASSLYSSGYTF. The CDR3 DNA sequence: TGTGCCAGCAGCTTATACTCGAGCGGCTACACCTTC. Full variable domain (outside the CDR3, taken from reference TRBV7-2 and TRBJ1-2): GAGVSQSPSNKVTEKGKDVELRCDPISGHTALYWYRQSLGQGLEFLIYFQGNSAPDKSGLPSDRFSAERTGGSVSTLTIQRTQQEDSAVYLCASSLYSSGYTFGSGTRLTVV.

Here the CDR3 reads CASSLGANTEAFF. The CDR3 coding sequence is TGTGCCAGTAGTTTGGGGGCGAACACTGAAGCTTTCTTT. V is TRBV19 and J is TRBJ1-1, with D possibly TRBD1 on 6 matching bases. V was shortened by 5 bases and J by 1 base, with 8 bases between the two germline ends. The length of the CDR3 is 13 residues. Germline V gene data show CDR1 as LNHDA and CDR2 as SQIVND (reference sequence).

The rearrangement links TRBV6-1 to TRBJ2-3; D is possibly TRBD1 (5 bases). Trimming removed 2 bases at V and 0 bases at J, with 9 bases between. Germline-derived CDR1 and CDR2 are MNHNS and SASEGT. CDR3 length: 15 residues. This chain's CDR3 is CASSEMAGSTDTQYF. For the CDR3, the DNA is TGTGCCAGCAGTGAAATGGCAGGGAGCACAGATACGCAGTATTTT.